Shown below are 26 T cell receptor beta chains from a single sample sequenced in a study of cytomegalovirus exposure and HLA in healthy donors. Primers: 60 Vbeta forward and 13 Jbeta reverse. Clones were sequenced by immunoSEQ multiplex PCR, and TCRdb holds only the in-frame ones, with some missing. The repertoire holds roughly 190,000 clones, with about 80% as singletons. Sequencing was done on a sample of PBMCs. The receptors were gathered from a woman aged 45-59 years in good health and CMV-seropositive.

The chain recombines TRBV18 with TRBJ1-5, with 8 bases matching TRBD1. Germline CDR1 is KGHSH and CDR2 is LQKENI. The CDR3 spans 16 residues. The V and J ends lost 6 bases and 7 bases, in that order; junction bases with no gene match: 14. CDR3 nucleotide sequence: TGTGCCAGCTCCCCTGAGGCCAGGGGGCTCGGGCAGCCCCAGCATTTT. The encoded protein is CASSPEARGLGQPQHF.

The chain is built from TRBV19 and TRBJ2-1; the match to TRBD2 covers 8 bases. Trimming took 4 bases from V and 0 from J; bases not matched to a gene: 2. The CDR3 spans 15 residues. Germline V gene lookup returns CDR1 LNHDA and CDR2 SQIVND (reference sequence). CDR3 in DNA: TGTGCCAGTAGTAAGGGGACTAGCTCCTACAATGAGCAGTTCTTC. Amino acid sequence: CASSKGTSSYNEQFF. Supplemented by reference TRBV19 and TRBJ2-1, the full variable domain reads DGGITQSPKYLFRKEGQNVTLSCEQNLNHDAMYWYRQDPGQGLRLIYYSQIVNDFQKGDIAEGYSVSREKKESFPLTVTSAQKNPTAFYLCASSKGTSSYNEQFFGPGTRLTVL.

This clone was observed a few times. The V gene is TRBV25-1, the J gene TRBJ1-1, with D uncertain. Trimming pared 5 bases from V and 3 bases from J, leaving 16 bases between. The germline CDR1 and CDR2 sequences are MGHDK and SYGVNS. CDR3 size: 15 residues. CDR3 sequence (DNA): TGTGCCAGCAGTCCCCCCATGGGCAGTTACACTGAAGCTTTCTTT. Amino acids: CASSPPMGSYTEAFF.

The rearrangement uses TRBV5-1 and TRBJ2-3, with TRBD1 identical over 10 bases. Germline CDR1 is SGHRS and CDR2 is YFSETQ. V gave up 5 bases and J gave up 2 bases; unmatched junction bases: 8. The CDR3 has 16 residues. The DNA of the CDR3 is TGCGCCAGCAGGGACGACAGGGGGCTTTTCACAGATACGCAGTATTTT. It specifies CASRDDRGLFTDTQYF.

The V call is TRBV4-3, the J call TRBJ2-7; weak D call: TRBD2 (6 bases). Germline CDR1 is LGHNA and CDR2 is YSLEER. Between the trimmed V and J ends, which lost 4 bases and 1 base, there was a span of 17 bases. This CDR3 is built from 16 residues. The chain's CDR3 is CASSRRRRGRSYEQYF. DNA of the CDR3: TGCGCCAGCAGCCGAAGAAGGAGGGGCAGGTCCTACGAGCAGTACTTC.

This chain uses TRBV5-1 with TRBJ2-1; 9 bases are shared with TRBD1. There are 15 residues in the CDR3. CDR1 is SGHRS and CDR2 is YFSETQ in the germline V gene. Trimming removed 2 bases from V and 9 bases from J; junction bases left unmatched: 9. CDR3 sequence (DNA): TGCGCCAGCAGCTTCGGGACAGGGAACGGCGCTGAGCAGTTCTTC. It encodes CASSFGTGNGAEQFF.

The rearrangement links TRBV7-3 to TRBJ2-7; 9 bases are shared with TRBD1. The V gene end was trimmed by 5 bases and the J gene end by 8 bases; junction bases not matched to a gene: 4. From germline, CDR1 is SGHTA and CDR2 FQGTGA. The CDR3 runs 12 residues. CDR3 protein: CASSLTGGQQYF. The DNA of the CDR3 is TGTGCCAGCAGCCTCACAGGGGGCCAGCAGTACTTC.

This clone appeared a single time. This chain joins TRBV6-1 and TRBJ2-7; 7 bases line up with TRBD2. This CDR3 is 14 amino acids long. V gave up 3 bases and J gave up 4 bases; unmatched junction bases: 6. Germline-derived CDR1 and CDR2 are MNHNS and SASEGT. CDR3 loop: CASSDQWGGYEQYF. The CDR3 bases are TGTGCCAGCAGTGACCAGTGGGGGGGTTACGAGCAGTACTTC.

J is TRBJ1-5 and V is TRBV28, with D possibly TRBD1 on 6 matching bases. CDR3 length equals 16 residues. Germline CDR1 and CDR2: MDHEN and SYDVKM. The V and J ends lost 3 bases and 2 bases respectively, with 14 bases between them. CDR3 in amino acids: CASSFGGAEGNQPQHF. CDR3 sequence (DNA): TGTGCCAGCAGTTTTGGGGGGGCAGAGGGCAATCAGCCCCAGCATTTT.

The chain has TRBV18 and TRBJ2-7; no reliable D call. Trimming cost V 2 bases and J 6 bases, with 11 bases left between them. The V gene's germline CDR1 is KGHSH and CDR2 LQKENI. The CDR3 covers 13 residues. In DNA, the CDR3 is TGTGCCAGCTCACCAACCCAGGCCAGCGAGCAGTACTTC. Protein product: CASSPTQASEQYF.

The chain joins TRBV6-1 to TRBJ2-3; a possible D gene is TRBD2 (7 bases). The CDR3 has 14 residues. Germline V CDR1 and CDR2: MNHNS, SASEGT. Trimming took off 11 bases at V and 4 bases at J, with 19 bases between the two ends. In DNA form, the CDR3 reads TGTGCCGGGACAAACGACGGGGGGTCAGATACGCAGTATTTT. Protein sequence: CAGTNDGGSDTQYF.

CDR3: CASSGRGNTGELFF. DNA for the CDR3: TGTGCCAGCAGCGGTAGGGGGAACACCGGGGAGCTGTTTTTT. The chain uses TRBV9 and TRBJ2-2; the D gene is possibly TRBD1 (5 bases). The CDR3 runs to 14 residues. The germline CDR1 and CDR2 sequences are SGDLS and YYNGEE. V shed 3 bases and J shed 1 base, with 7 bases lying between them.

The chain has TRBV5-4 and TRBJ2-5; D is unclear. The DNA end favors TRBJ2-7, so the J call may be wrong. CDR1 SGHNT and CDR2 YYREEE come from the germline V gene (reference sequence). CDR3 length equals 14 residues. The CDR3 loop is CASSTPDSFYEQYF. The CDR3 coding sequence is TGTGCCAGCAGCACACCCGACTCTTTCTACGAGCAGTACTTC.

The V and J genes are TRBV2 and TRBJ1-3; unclear D gene. With 6 bases removed from V and 2 bases from J, the gap between germline ends came to 11 bases. CDR1 is SNHLY, CDR2 FYNNEI, per germline. This CDR3 contains 14 residues. As DNA, the CDR3 is TGTGCCAGCAGGCCCCACGGGACTGGAAACACCATATATTTT. Encoded protein: CASRPHGTGNTIYF.

The rearrangement uses TRBV5-6 and TRBJ2-7; TRBD1 matches at 8 bases. The CDR3 covers 14 residues. The V gene's germline CDR1 is SGHDT and CDR2 YYEEEE. V trimming: 0 bases; J trimming: 2 bases; junction bases outside the gene matches: 1. The CDR3 DNA follows: TGTGCCAGCAGCTTGGGGGACAGGACCTACGAGCAGTACTTC. Its translation is CASSLGDRTYEQYF.

This clone has a single count. V gene TRBV28 combines with J gene TRBJ1-1; TRBD1 aligns across 8 bases. The CDR3 has 17 amino acids. J was trimmed by 4 bases and V by 6 bases; bases with no gene match: 16. Per germline, CDR1 MDHEN and CDR2 SYDVKM. Written as DNA, the CDR3 is TGTGCCAGCAGGTTGGGTTCAGCAGGGGGCCGAAGCACTGAAGCTTTCTTT. Its protein product is CASRLGSAGGRSTEAFF.

About this clone: This CDR3 is also generated by other DNA sequences in the sample. The V and J genes are TRBV6-5 and TRBJ1-3; TRBD1 aligns across 8 bases. Germline-derived CDR1 and CDR2 are MNHEY and SVGAGI. Trimming cost V 0 bases and J 1 base; bases outside gene matches: 2. The CDR3 is made up of 16 amino acids. CDR3 DNA sequence: TGTGCCAGCAGTTACTCTAACAGGGGGTCTGGAAACACCATATATTTT. It translates to CASSYSNRGSGNTIYF.

The genes are TRBV5-1 and TRBJ2-5, with 9 bases fitting TRBD1. This CDR3 is built from 15 residues. CDR1 and CDR2 from the germline V gene are SGHRS and YFSETQ. V lost 4 bases to trimming and J lost 5 bases; unmatched junction nucleotides: 9. The CDR3 region has the DNA TGCGCCAGCAGCAACCGACTGGGGACAGGGGAGACCCAGTACTTC. This encodes CASSNRLGTGETQYF.

The V and J genes are TRBV10-3 and TRBJ2-3; a possible D gene is TRBD1 (6 bases). CDR1 and CDR2 from the germline V gene are ENHRY and SYGVKD. The V end lost 5 bases, the J end lost 3 bases, and 15 bases lay between the germline ends. This CDR3 has 15 residues. The DNA of the CDR3 is TGTGCCATCAGTAAAGCAGGGGATGGAACAGATACGCAGTATTTT. Translation gives CAISKAGDGTDTQYF.

The count of this clone is one. This CDR3 reads CSVDEGNGYTF. Written as DNA, the CDR3 is TGCAGCGTTGACGAGGGTAATGGCTACACCTTC. This chain joins TRBV29-1 and TRBJ1-2; D uncertain. Germline V CDR1 and CDR2: SQVTM, ANQGSEA. V gave up 3 bases and J gave up 6 bases, with 8 bases separating them. The CDR3 sequence is 11 residues long.

The chain is built from TRBV11-2 and TRBJ2-1; tentatively, D is TRBD2 (6 bases). Germline loops: CDR1 SGHAT, CDR2 FQNNGV. V gave up 4 bases and J gave up 8 bases, with 18 bases separating them. The length of the CDR3 is 15 residues. The CDR3 nucleotides read TGTGCCAGCAGCTCTCGGGAGACCTTTAAGGATGAGCAGTTCTTC. It specifies CASSSRETFKDEQFF. The full variable domain, completed using reference TRBV11-2 and TRBJ2-1, is EAGVAQSPRYKIIEKRQSVAFWCNPISGHATLYWYQQILGQGPKLLIQFQNNGVVDDSQLPKDRFSAERLKGVDSTLKIQPAKLEDSAVYLCASSSRETFKDEQFFGPGTRLTVL.

The genes are TRBV7-3 and TRBJ2-1; TRBD1 is a possible D gene (5 bases). The CDR3 is 20 residues long. With 2 bases removed from V and 0 bases from J, the gap between germline ends came to 23 bases. The germline V gene encodes CDR1 SGHTA and CDR2 FQGTGA. DNA for the CDR3: TGTGCCAGCAGCTTAGTTAGTGCAGGGTCAACCCCCAGCTCCTACAATGAGCAGTTCTTC. It encodes CASSLVSAGSTPSSYNEQFF.

V gene TRBV9 combines with J gene TRBJ2-1; 14 bases are shared with TRBD2. The CDR3 length is 18 residues. Per germline, CDR1 SGDLS and CDR2 YYNGEE. V shed 0 bases, J shed 3 bases, and the junction held 5 bases outside the gene matches. This CDR3 reads CASSVGTSGGPFYNEQFF. The CDR3 bases are TGTGCCAGCAGCGTAGGGACTAGCGGGGGGCCGTTCTACAATGAGCAGTTCTTC.

The rearrangement links TRBV6-6 to TRBJ2-1, with a possible D match to TRBD1 (5 bases). This CDR3 is 12 amino acids long. Germline V CDR1 and CDR2: MNHNY, SVGAGI (reference sequence). With 2 bases removed from V and 7 bases from J, the gap between germline ends came to 6 bases. The CDR3 nucleotides are TGTGCCAGCAGTTACAAGGGGAATGAGCAGTTCTTC. Its protein product is CASSYKGNEQFF.

This clone appeared a single time. The chain recombines TRBV2 with TRBJ2-3, with D possibly being TRBD2 (6 bases). V was clipped by 6 bases and J by 1 base, with 14 bases between them. There are 15 residues in the CDR3. From germline, CDR1 is SNHLY and CDR2 FYNNEI. The CDR3 loop is CASRSGGGGTDTQYF. In nucleotides, the CDR3 is TGTGCCAGCAGATCAGGTGGCGGGGGCACAGATACGCAGTATTTT.

The chain has TRBV18 and TRBJ1-1; 7 bases align to TRBD1. CDR1 and CDR2 from the germline V gene are KGHSH and LQKENI. This CDR3 is built from 15 residues. The J segment lost 1 base and the V segment lost 0 bases, leaving 2 bases of the junction unmatched. The CDR3: CASSPPDRENTEAFF. Written as DNA, the CDR3 is TGTGCCAGCTCACCACCCGACAGGGAGAACACTGAAGCTTTCTTT. The full variable domain, completed using reference TRBV18 and TRBJ1-1, is NAGVMQNPRHLVRRRGQEARLRCSPMKGHSHVYWYRQLPEEGLKFMVYLQKENIIDESGMPKERFSAEFPKEGPSILRIQQVVRGDSAAYFCASSPPDRENTEAFFGQGTRLTVV.